Listed below are T cell receptor beta chains from one sample, sequenced in a study of blood T cell repertoires in COVID-19. Only in-frame clones appear in the TCRdb table, and some are missing; sequencing was by immunoSEQ multiplex PCR. The profile shows about 290,000 clones, over 80% of them singletons. Source material: peripheral blood. Every receptor here comes from a woman between 50 and 59 years old with active or convalescent COVID-19. The CDR3 runs from the conserved cysteine through the conserved F or W. The order of the fields is CDR3 protein, V gene, clone size, D gene, J gene. D genes are given only for firm matches. Only part of the rows carry a size: once, few, many, or a class if the clone is expanded.

cdr3_aa: CASGKTGGRNTIYF
v_call: TRBV28
clone_size: NA
d_call: TRBD1
j_call: TRBJ1-3

cdr3_aa: CATSDRGAQPQHF
v_call: TRBV6-5
clone_size: NA
d_call: TRBD1
j_call: TRBJ1-5

cdr3_aa: CASSYSVLASGGSAEQYF
v_call: TRBV6-2/TRBV6-3
clone_size: once
d_call: TRBD2
j_call: TRBJ2-7

cdr3_aa: CASSSGLAGFTDTQYF
v_call: TRBV5-1
clone_size: NA
d_call: TRBD2
j_call: TRBJ2-3

cdr3_aa: CASSLGTGAEAFF
v_call: TRBV12-3/TRBV12-4
clone_size: NA
d_call: TRBD1
j_call: TRBJ1-1

cdr3_aa: CATSRGGTVDQETQYF
v_call: TRBV15
clone_size: NA
d_call: TRBD1
j_call: TRBJ2-5

cdr3_aa: CASSHGQGMNTEAFF
v_call: TRBV14
clone_size: few
d_call: TRBD1
j_call: TRBJ1-1

cdr3_aa: CSVEEGRTQYF
v_call: TRBV29-1
clone_size: once
d_call: NA
j_call: TRBJ2-5

cdr3_aa: CASSRDREGEQFF
v_call: TRBV19
clone_size: NA
d_call: TRBD1
j_call: TRBJ2-1

cdr3_aa: CASSVGAGELFF
v_call: TRBV7-3
clone_size: NA
d_call: NA
j_call: TRBJ2-2

cdr3_aa: CASSYSGRGTDTQYF
v_call: TRBV6-4
clone_size: NA
d_call: TRBD2
j_call: TRBJ2-3

cdr3_aa: CASSQGLAGRRSSYNEQFF
v_call: TRBV14
clone_size: once
d_call: TRBD2
j_call: TRBJ2-1

cdr3_aa: CASSLVGSNYGYTF
v_call: TRBV4-1
clone_size: NA
d_call: NA
j_call: TRBJ1-2

cdr3_aa: CASSSPAGEGTGELFF
v_call: TRBV13
clone_size: NA
d_call: TRBD2
j_call: TRBJ2-2

cdr3_aa: CATSRDDLRQGYGYTF
v_call: TRBV15
clone_size: NA
d_call: NA
j_call: TRBJ1-2

cdr3_aa: CASSWLTGGDEKLFF
v_call: TRBV5-1
clone_size: NA
d_call: TRBD1
j_call: TRBJ1-4

cdr3_aa: CASSAGQGAFGANVLTF
v_call: TRBV6-4
clone_size: NA
d_call: TRBD1
j_call: TRBJ2-6

cdr3_aa: CASSPGTSGSLMETQYF
v_call: TRBV5-4
clone_size: few
d_call: TRBD2
j_call: TRBJ2-5

cdr3_aa: CSGVLSNTEAFF
v_call: TRBV29-1
clone_size: NA
d_call: NA
j_call: TRBJ1-1

cdr3_aa: CASSFRGAGTEAFF
v_call: TRBV27
clone_size: NA
d_call: NA
j_call: TRBJ1-1

cdr3_aa: CASAGFMNTEAFF
v_call: TRBV7-8
clone_size: NA
d_call: NA
j_call: TRBJ1-1

cdr3_aa: CASSLSGQVNTEAFF
v_call: TRBV7-9
clone_size: NA
d_call: TRBD1
j_call: TRBJ1-1

cdr3_aa: CASSLVWNNEQFF
v_call: TRBV6-6
clone_size: few
d_call: NA
j_call: TRBJ2-1

cdr3_aa: CASKDGSYQETQYF
v_call: TRBV2
clone_size: NA
d_call: NA
j_call: TRBJ2-5

cdr3_aa: CASSWTGNTEAFF
v_call: TRBV2
clone_size: NA
d_call: TRBD1
j_call: TRBJ1-1

cdr3_aa: CASSLMGGQQETQYF
v_call: TRBV5-1
clone_size: NA
d_call: NA
j_call: TRBJ2-5

cdr3_aa: CASSAPARLAQEQFF
v_call: TRBV5-1
clone_size: NA
d_call: TRBD2
j_call: TRBJ2-1

cdr3_aa: CASSIRGPPDYAFF
v_call: TRBV7-8
clone_size: NA
d_call: TRBD1
j_call: TRBJ1-1

cdr3_aa: CASSIPSSGYTF
v_call: TRBV19
clone_size: once
d_call: NA
j_call: TRBJ1-2

cdr3_aa: CASSLWLAGADEQFF
v_call: TRBV7-9
clone_size: NA
d_call: TRBD2
j_call: TRBJ2-1

cdr3_aa: CASSLGRDRDQPQHF
v_call: TRBV7-9
clone_size: once
d_call: TRBD1
j_call: TRBJ1-5